This T cell receptor (beta chain) comes out of a study of Ad26.COV2.S vaccination and SARS-CoV-2 variants. Findings and caveats of the study: People who got the vaccine or the placebo had similar non-spike TCR breadth. Vaccinated individuals (as opposed to placebo recipients) had higher spike-specific TCR breadth.

Germline V gene sequence: CDR1 SEHNR, CDR2 FQNEAQ (reference sequence). The CDR3 has 14 amino acids. The V gene end was trimmed by 7 bases and the J gene end by 6 bases; junction bases not matched to a gene: 9. As regards this clone: Antigen: not known.

The method was immunoSEQ multiplex PCR; TCRdb's version includes in-frame clones alone and lacks a portion of them. This table holds nearly 400,000 clones, 70% to 90% found once. Treatment given: around 19 received Ad26.COV2.S at low or high dose, single or two shots; about 5 received placebo; per-sample allocation not given. Repertoires come from day 63 after the first vaccine or placebo injection. An adult of 18-55 years in Boston served as donor. The TCR originated in a person between 18 and 65 years old who received the Ad26.COV2.S COVID-19 vaccine or a placebo. The V gene is TRBV7-9, the J gene TRBJ2-1; 7 bases fit TRBD1. Sequenced here: peripheral blood, sampled in a trial of Ad26.COV2.S vaccine versus placebo. CDR3 DNA sequence: TGTGCCAGCAACATGAGACAGGGATCCAATGAGCAGTTCTTC. It codes for CASNMRQGSNEQFF.